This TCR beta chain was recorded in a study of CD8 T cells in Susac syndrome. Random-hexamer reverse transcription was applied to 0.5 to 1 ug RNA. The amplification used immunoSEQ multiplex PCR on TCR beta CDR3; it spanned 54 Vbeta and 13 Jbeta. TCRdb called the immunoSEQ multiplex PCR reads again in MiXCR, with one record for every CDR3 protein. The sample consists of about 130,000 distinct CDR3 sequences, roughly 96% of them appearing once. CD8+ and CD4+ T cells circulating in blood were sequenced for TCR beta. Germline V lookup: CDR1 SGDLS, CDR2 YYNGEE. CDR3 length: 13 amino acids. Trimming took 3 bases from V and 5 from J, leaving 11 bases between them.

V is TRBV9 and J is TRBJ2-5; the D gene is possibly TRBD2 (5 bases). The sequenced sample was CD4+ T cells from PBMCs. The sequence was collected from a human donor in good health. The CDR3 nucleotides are TGTGCCAGCAGCGCTAGCCCAGAGGAGACCCAGTACTTC. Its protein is CASSASPEETQYF. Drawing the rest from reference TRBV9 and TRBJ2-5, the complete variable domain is DSGVTQTPKHLITATGQRVTLRCSPRSGDLSVYWYQQSLDQGLQFLIQYYNGEERAKGNILERFSAQQFPDLHSELNLSSLELGDSALYFCASSASPEETQYFGPGTRLLVL.